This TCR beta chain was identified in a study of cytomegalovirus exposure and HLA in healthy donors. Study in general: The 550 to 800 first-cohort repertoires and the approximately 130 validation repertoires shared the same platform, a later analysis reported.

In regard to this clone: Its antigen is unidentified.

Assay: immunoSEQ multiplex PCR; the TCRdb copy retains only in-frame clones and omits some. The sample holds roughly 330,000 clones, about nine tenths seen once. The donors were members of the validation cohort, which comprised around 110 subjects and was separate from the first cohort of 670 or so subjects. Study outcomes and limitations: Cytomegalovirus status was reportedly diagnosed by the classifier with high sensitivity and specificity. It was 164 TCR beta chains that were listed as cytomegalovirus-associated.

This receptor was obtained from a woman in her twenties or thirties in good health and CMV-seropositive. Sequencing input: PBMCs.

CDR3 nucleotides: TGCGCCAGCAGCCGGGACACTAAACTCCTCAGCTACCTTTACAATGAGCAGTTCTTC. Translating it yields CASSRDTKLLSYLYNEQFF. The chain has TRBV10-1 and TRBJ2-1, with D possibly matching TRBD1 (6 bases). Deletions cut 6 bases from V and 4 bases from J, with 28 bases between. Germline lookup yields CDR1 WNHNN and CDR2 SYGVQD (reference sequence). The CDR3 covers 19 residues.